Below are 29 T cell receptor beta chains sequenced from a single sample in a study of molecular identifiers for immune sequencing clone quantification. From the PCR reads, TCRdb called clonotypes with MiXCR, one entry per CDR3 protein. The data show about 630,000 distinct CDR3 sequences, about 25% seen once. The sequencing sample was made of naive CD8+ T cells from blood, with Jurkat cell RNA spiked in. Subset of the sample: FACS-sorted CD8+CD4-CCR7+CD45RA+ naive T cells. These receptors were taken from a human donor in good health. Some libraries in this study had Jurkat cell RNA spiked in.

This sequence joins TRBV7-2 and TRBJ2-7; D might be TRBD2 (6 bases). Germline V gene lookup returns CDR1 SGHTA and CDR2 FQGNSA. The V and J ends lost 4 bases and 3 bases respectively, with 16 bases between them. The CDR3 is 15 amino acids. CDR3 residues: CASSSMGSGYYEQYF. CDR3 sequence (DNA): TGTGCCAGCAGCTCCATGGGTAGCGGATACTACGAGCAGTACTTC.

This clonotype was recorded many times. The chain uses TRBV12-3 or TRBV12-4 and TRBJ1-1; 7 bases match TRBD1. The V gene end was trimmed by 3 bases and the J gene end by 1 base; junction bases not matched to a gene: 5. CDR3 size: 15 residues. CDR3 coding DNA: TGTGCCAGCAGTTTGGAGACAGGGTGGAACACTGAAGCTTTCTTT. It codes for CASSLETGWNTEAFF.

A remark on this clonotype: A read error may be the cause here, since a much bigger clone is one base away. The CDR3 sequence: CASSFPPGQRYKQYF. CDR3 in DNA: TGTGCCAGCAGCTTCCCCCCCGGACAGCGCTACAAGCAGTACTTC. The chain carries TRBV7-2 and TRBJ2-7; D might be TRBD1 (6 bases). The CDR3 runs to 15 residues. Germline loops: CDR1 SGHTA, CDR2 FQGNSA.

J is TRBJ1-2 and V is TRBV3-1; D is unresolved. Germline V gene lookup returns CDR1 LGHDT and CDR2 YNNKEL (reference sequence). CDR3 length equals 16 residues. Trimming cost V 4 bases and J 2 bases, with 17 bases left between them. The CDR3 nucleotides are TGTGCCAGCAGCCCCGAGGGCAGAGTAATGAACTATGGCTACACCTTC. The encoded protein is CASSPEGRVMNYGYTF.

This clonotype was seen repeatedly, ten times or more. One end of the junction fails to match germline, which may point to a read error. The chain uses TRBV28 and TRBJ2-1; tentative D call: TRBD1 (6 bases). The CDR3 spans 13 residues. CDR1 and CDR2 from the germline V gene are MDHEN and SYDVKM. DNA for the CDR3: TGCGCCAGCAGACAGGACTCCTACAATGAGCAGTTCTTC. This codes for CASRQDSYNEQFF.

CDR3 nucleotides: TGTGCCAGCAGCCGATCGTTCGGGAAGCATGGCTACACCTTC. Amino acids: CASSRSFGKHGYTF. The chain has TRBV16 and TRBJ1-2; D ambiguous. V dropped 4 bases and J dropped 6 bases, with 15 bases sitting between them. Germline assignment: CDR1 KGHSY and CDR2 FQNENV. This CDR3 has 14 residues.

In nucleotides, the CDR3 is TGTGCCAGCAGGGACCCCCGGGGACAGGGCCTAACTAATGAAAAACTGTTTTTT. Protein: CASRDPRGQGLTNEKLFF. V and J are TRBV7-9 and TRBJ1-4; TRBD1 matches at 9 bases. The CDR3 spans 18 residues. Germline V lookup: CDR1 SEHNR, CDR2 FQNEAQ (reference sequence). V dropped 6 bases and J dropped 1; count of bases not matched to a gene: 12. The full variable domain, completed using reference TRBV7-9 and TRBJ1-4, is DTGVSQNPRHKITKRGQNVTFRCDPISEHNRLYWYRQTLGQGPEFLTYFQNEAQLEKSRLLSDRFSAERPKGSFSTLEIQRTEQGDSAMYLCASRDPRGQGLTNEKLFFGSGTQLSVL.

In its sample, this clonotype was seen many times. The chain employs TRBV5-8 and TRBJ2-7; 7 positions agree with TRBD1. The germline V gene encodes CDR1 SGHTS and CDR2 YDEGEE. This CDR3 contains 16 residues. Trimming removed 2 bases from V and 2 bases from J; junction bases left unmatched: 10. The CDR3 here is CASSFDKGGAAYEQYF. The CDR3 DNA is TGTGCCAGCAGCTTTGACAAAGGGGGCGCCGCCTACGAGCAGTACTTC. The full variable domain, rest sourced from reference TRBV5-8 and TRBJ2-7, is EAGVTQSPTHLIKTRGQQATLRCSPISGHTSVYWYQQALGLGLQFLLWYDEGEERNRGNFPPRFSGRQFPNYSSELNVNALELEDSALYLCASSFDKGGAAYEQYFGPGTRLTVT.

The chain couples TRBV5-5 to TRBJ2-5, with 10 bases that match TRBD1. V trimming: 1 base; J trimming: 3 bases; junction bases outside the gene matches: 9. The CDR3 runs to 17 residues. Germline-derived CDR1 and CDR2 are SGHKS and YYEKEE (reference sequence). In nucleotides, the CDR3 is TGTGCCAGCAGCTTGAGTAGGGACAGGGGATTTGAAGAGACCCAGTACTTC. This translates into CASSLSRDRGFEETQYF.

On this clonotype itself: A single base separates this from a much larger clone, so it may be a read error. The V call is TRBV4-3, the J call TRBJ2-3; TRBD2 matches at 12 bases. The CDR3 sequence is 18 residues long. V was clipped by 0 bases and J by 8 bases; unmatched bases: 12. Germline V gene data show CDR1 as LGHNA and CDR2 as YSLEER. The CDR3 DNA reads as TGCGCCAGCAGCCAAGATTGGGCTAGCGGGGGGGCCCGAGCTACGCAGTATTTT. Translated: CASSQDWASGGARATQYF.

Many counts were recorded for this clonotype. V and J are TRBV9 and TRBJ2-3, with TRBD2 matching 13 bases. The CDR3 runs to 17 residues. Germline CDR1 and CDR2: SGDLS and YYNGEE. With V trimmed by 2 bases and J by 5 bases, 8 bases remained unmatched. The CDR3 is CASSVTSGGPGGDTQYF. Written as DNA, the CDR3 is TGTGCCAGCAGCGTGACTAGCGGGGGGCCAGGAGGAGATACGCAGTATTTT.

In this sample, this clonotype turned up many times. The rearrangement uses TRBV7-9 and TRBJ1-1; a weak D match, TRBD1 (6 bases). The CDR3 has 13 residues. The germline V and J ends were trimmed by 2 bases and 7 bases, with 11 bases remaining between them. Germline assignment: CDR1 SEHNR and CDR2 FQNEAQ (reference sequence). The CDR3 region has the DNA TGTGCCAGCAGCTTACAGGGGACGTATGAAGCTTTCTTT. Amino acids: CASSLQGTYEAFF.

This clonotype was counted ten times or more. The rearrangement joins TRBV7-9 to TRBJ1-3; D ambiguous. CDR3 length: 14 residues. From germline, CDR1 is SEHNR and CDR2 FQNEAQ (reference sequence). Trimming left V 5 bases short and J 8 bases short, with 16 bases between. CDR3 in amino acids: CASSPYVGLDTIYF. The DNA of the CDR3 is TGTGCCAGCAGCCCCTATGTGGGCTTAGACACCATATATTTT. Variable domain in full (rest from reference TRBV7-9 and TRBJ1-3): DTGVSQNPRHKITKRGQNVTFRCDPISEHNRLYWYRQTLGQGPEFLTYFQNEAQLEKSRLLSDRFSAERPKGSFSTLEIQRTEQGDSAMYLCASSPYVGLDTIYFGEGSWLTVV.

This clonotype was found many times. This chain joins TRBV6-2 or TRBV6-3 and TRBJ2-6; weak D call: TRBD2 (5 bases). V was trimmed by 1 base and J by 2 bases, leaving 15 bases between them. Germline CDR1 MNHEY, CDR2 SVGEGT. The CDR3 covers 18 residues. CDR3 residues: CASSYLREGVAGANVLTF. CDR3 coding DNA: TGTGCCAGCAGTTACTTGAGAGAGGGAGTCGCTGGGGCCAACGTCCTGACTTTC.

Points on this clonotype: A read error is likely, as this CDR3 ends without the conserved phenylalanine or tryptophan. V is TRBV28 and J is TRBJ2-1; perhaps TRBD1 as D (6 bases). V shed 7 bases and J shed 0 bases, with 13 bases lying between them. The germline CDR1 and CDR2 sequences are MDHEN and SYDVKM. CDR3 length: 15 amino acids. The CDR3 sequence is CASTLGQSSYNEQFS. CDR3 sequence (DNA): TGTGCCAGCACCCTGGGACAAAGCTCCTACAATGAGCAGTTCTCC.

This clonotype was counted at least ten times. V and J are TRBV2 and TRBJ1-1; no definite D call. Trimming left V 11 bases short and J 3 bases short, with 16 bases between. The CDR3 has 13 residues. The germline V gene has CDR1 SNHLY and CDR2 FYNNEI. Here the CDR3 reads CAGITPRHTEAFF. CDR3 sequence (DNA): TGTGCCGGAATTACACCCCGTCACACTGAAGCTTTCTTT.

V is TRBV2 and J is TRBJ1-3; 7 bases are a match to TRBD1. From germline, CDR1 is SNHLY and CDR2 FYNNEI. Trimming took 3 bases from V and 4 from J; bases not matched to a gene: 15. The length of the CDR3 is 18 residues. The CDR3 DNA reads as TGTGCCAGCAGTGAGGCCCGGACAGGCCGGTTCTCGGGAAACACCATATATTTT. This encodes CASSEARTGRFSGNTIYF.

This chain joins TRBV28 and TRBJ2-7, with a weak D call TRBD2 (5 bases). The V and J ends lost 3 bases and 1 base respectively, with 13 bases between them. Germline CDR1 and CDR2: MDHEN and SYDVKM. The CDR3 is 15 amino acids. CDR3 amino acids: CASSFPRDLSYEQYF. CDR3 DNA sequence: TGTGCCAGCAGTTTCCCCCGGGATTTGTCCTACGAGCAGTACTTC.

This clonotype was detected a few times. With a much larger clone just one base away, this may be a read error. The chain employs TRBV4-3 and TRBJ2-7; D may be TRBD1 (5 bases). Germline-derived CDR1 and CDR2 are LGHNA and YSLEER. The CDR3 sequence is 14 residues long. Trimming removed 2 bases at V and 7 bases at J, with 15 bases between. DNA of the CDR3: TGCGCCAGCAGCCAACATATCGGGCCAGGGGAGCAGTACTTC. It is translated as CASSQHIGPGEQYF.

The V gene is TRBV9, the J gene TRBJ2-7, with 8 bases matching TRBD2. The germline CDR1 and CDR2 sequences are SGDLS and YYNGEE. With V trimmed by 0 bases and J by 3 bases, 5 bases remained unmatched. CDR3 length equals 15 residues. Here the CDR3 DNA reads TGTGCCAGCAGCGTAGAAGGCGGGAGGAGCTACGAGCAGTACTTC. This codes for CASSVEGGRSYEQYF.

With respect to this clonotype: This may be a read error: a much more frequent sequence differs by one nucleotide. The CDR3 region is CASSTTGPTEAFF. CDR3 coding DNA: TGTGCCAGCAGCACGACAGGGCCCACTGAAGCTTTCTTT. The rearrangement uses TRBV7-6 and TRBJ1-1; 7 bases fit TRBD1. The length of the CDR3 is 13 residues. From germline, CDR1 is SGHVS and CDR2 FNYEAQ. Trimming cost V 5 bases and J 4 bases; bases outside gene matches: 4.

This clonotype was seen a handful of times. For the CDR3, the DNA is TGTGCCTGGAGATTGATCATGAACACTGAAGCTTTCTTT. This encodes CAWRLIMNTEAFF. The rearrangement links TRBV30 to TRBJ1-1, with no clear D. Trimming left V 3 bases short and J 0 bases short, with 8 bases between. Germline CDR1 is GTSNPN and CDR2 is SVGIG (reference sequence). CDR3 length equals 13 residues. Full variable domain (rest looked up from reference TRBV30 and TRBJ1-1): SQTIHQWPATLVQPVGSPLSLECTVEGTSNPNLYWYRQAAGRGLQLLFYSVGIGQISSEVPQNLSASRPQDRQFILSSKKLLLSDSGFYLCAWRLIMNTEAFFGQGTRLTVV.

Of note for this clonotype: This clone may be a read error of a much larger clone one base away. The chain combines TRBV9 with TRBJ2-7, with TRBD2 identical over 11 bases. Germline CDR1 is SGDLS and CDR2 is YYNGEE. Trimming took 0 bases from V and 3 from J; bases not matched to a gene: 5. The CDR3 is 16 amino acids. The CDR3 coding sequence is TGTGCCAGCAGCGTAGGTGGACTAGCGGGTGTCTACGAGCAGTACTTC. Translation gives CASSVGGLAGVYEQYF. Variable domain in full (rest from reference TRBV9 and TRBJ2-7): DSGVTQTPKHLITATGQRVTLRCSPRSGDLSVYWYQQSLDQGLQFLIQYYNGEERAKGNILERFSAQQFPDLHSELNLSSLELGDSALYFCASSVGGLAGVYEQYFGPGTRLTVT.

This clonotype was seen repeatedly, ten times or more. The chain employs TRBV4-1 and TRBJ2-7; tentatively, D is TRBD1 or TRBD2 (5 bases each). CDR1 is MGHRA, CDR2 YSYEKL, per germline. V was trimmed by 2 bases and J by 2 bases, leaving 13 bases between them. CDR3 length: 15 residues. The DNA of the CDR3 is TGCGCCAGCAGCCAATCCGGGGACGGGACCTACGAGCAGTACTTC. Its protein is CASSQSGDGTYEQYF.

This chain connects TRBV5-6 to TRBJ2-5; 8 nucleotides line up with TRBD1. Germline V gene sequence: CDR1 SGHDT, CDR2 YYEEEE. With V trimmed by 4 bases and J by 3 bases, 8 bases remained unmatched. This CDR3 has 15 residues. The CDR3 nucleotides are TGTGCCAGCAGCACCGACAGGGGACGGAAAGAGACCCAGTACTTC. This encodes CASSTDRGRKETQYF.

In regard to this clonotype: A much bigger clone sits one base away, suggesting this may be a read error. The gene calls are TRBV20-1 and TRBJ2-3; 8 bases agree with TRBD1. This CDR3 has 16 amino acids. Germline-derived CDR1 and CDR2 are DFQATT and SNEGSKA (reference sequence). The CDR3 coding sequence is TGCAGTACTAGGCGACAGGGGATGGTTCCCACAGATACGCAGTATTTT. It encodes CSTRRQGMVPTDTQYF.

Points on this clonotype: The junction departs from the called germline gene at one end, perhaps through a read error. The chain carries TRBV4-1 and TRBJ2-3; D gene ambiguous. CDR1 and CDR2 (germline): MGHRA, YSYEKL. The CDR3 covers 13 residues. CDR3 protein: CASSQVRVDTQYF. In DNA, the CDR3 is TGCGCGAGCAGCCAGGTTCGCGTAGATACGCAGTATTTT.

This clonotype was observed many times. The chain combines TRBV27 with TRBJ2-5; a weak D match, TRBD1 (5 bases). The CDR3 consists of 15 residues. Trimming pared 8 bases from V and 5 bases from J, leaving 21 bases between. The germline CDR1 and CDR2 sequences are MNHEY and SMNVEV (reference sequence). CDR3 DNA: TGTGCCAGCGCCCCCGCCGGGCTCAACAGGGAGACCCAGTACTTC. It is translated as CASAPAGLNRETQYF.

This clonotype showed up many times. The rearrangement links TRBV28 to TRBJ2-7, with D unclear. V lost 8 bases and J 6 bases, leaving 8 bases between the germline ends. The CDR3 has 10 residues. Germline values: CDR1 MDHEN, CDR2 SYDVKM. CDR3 DNA: TGTGCCAGCGGCGAAGGCGAGCAGTACTTC. Translated: CASGEGEQYF.